The 32 T cell receptor beta chains presented below share a single source sample, sequenced in a study of blood T cell repertoires in COVID-19. Sequencing was performed with immunoSEQ multiplex PCR; in TCRdb, only in-frame clones are kept and a portion is missing. The sample carries roughly 160,000 clones, over 70% recorded once. The sample comprised PBMCs or T cells enriched from blood (not recorded which). The origin of the receptors is a woman aged 40 to 50 with acute COVID-19.

This chain's CDR3 is CASSQYGTAQETQYF. DNA for the CDR3: TGCGCCAGCAGCCAGTACGGGACAGCCCAAGAGACCCAGTACTTC. The V call is TRBV4-1, the J call TRBJ2-5, with TRBD1 identical over 7 bases. Trimming took 3 bases from V and 1 from J; bases not matched to a gene: 5. CDR3 size: 15 residues. CDR1 is MGHRA and CDR2 is YSYEKL in the germline V gene.

V is TRBV7-8 and J is TRBJ1-2; TRBD1 matches 8 bases. V was clipped by 5 bases and J by 7 bases; unmatched bases: 9. The CDR3 extends over 14 amino acids. Germline loops: CDR1 SGHVS, CDR2 FQNEAQ. The CDR3 DNA sequence: TGTGCCAGCAGCCATCCGGACAGGGCCGGTGGCTACACCTTC. It yields the protein CASSHPDRAGGYTF.

V usage is TRBV19 and J usage is TRBJ2-3, with 8 bases fitting TRBD2. The CDR3 is 15 amino acids. Germline values: CDR1 LNHDA, CDR2 SQIVND (reference sequence). The V segment lost 4 bases and the J segment 2 bases; nucleotides outside the gene matches: 5. The CDR3 protein is CASSTLAGNTDTQYF. CDR3 nucleotide sequence: TGTGCCAGTAGTACCTTAGCGGGAAACACAGATACGCAGTATTTT. Full variable domain (missing parts from reference TRBV19 and TRBJ2-3): DGGITQSPKYLFRKEGQNVTLSCEQNLNHDAMYWYRQDPGQGLRLIYYSQIVNDFQKGDIAEGYSVSREKKESFPLTVTSAQKNPTAFYLCASSTLAGNTDTQYFGPGTRLTVL.

In regard to this clone: The identical CDR3 is also encoded by other nucleotide sequences in the sample. V is TRBV2 and J is TRBJ2-3, with TRBD2 identical over 8 bases. CDR3 size: 14 residues. The V gene end was trimmed by 7 bases and the J gene end by 1 base; junction bases not matched to a gene: 4. The V gene's germline CDR1 is SNHLY and CDR2 FYNNEI. In DNA form, the CDR3 reads TGTGCCAGCACCGGGACTAGGCGCACAGATACGCAGTATTTT. This codes for CASTGTRRTDTQYF. Full variable domain (remainder filled in from reference TRBV2 and TRBJ2-3): EPEVTQTPSHQVTQMGQEVILRCVPISNHLYFYWYRQILGQKVEFLVSFYNNEISEKSEIFDDQFSVERPDGSNFTLKIRSTKLEDSAMYFCASTGTRRTDTQYFGPGTRLTVL.

The chain links TRBV28 to TRBJ2-5; maybe TRBD2 (6 bases). The V end was cut by 6 bases, the J end by 3 bases, with 11 bases between. In germline, CDR1 is MDHEN, CDR2 SYDVKM. CDR3 size: 13 residues. CDR3 bases: TGTGCCAGCAGACTAGCAATTGAAGAGACCCAGTACTTC. Encoded protein: CASRLAIEETQYF.

The CDR3 sequence is CASSYLSRGGGNTIYF. CDR3 bases: TGTGCCAGCAGCTACTTGTCGAGGGGAGGAGGAAACACCATATATTTT. The rearrangement joins TRBV3-1 (or the pseudogene TRBV3-2) to TRBJ1-3, with D possibly being TRBD1 (5 bases). V shed 5 bases and J shed 4 bases, with 18 bases lying between them. From germline, CDR1 is LGHDT and CDR2 YNNKEL (reference sequence). The CDR3 totals 16 residues.

There are a few counts of this clone. The chain is built from TRBV6-5 and TRBJ1-1; D is unresolved. V lost 8 bases and J lost 9, with 19 bases in between. The length of the CDR3 is 13 residues. Germline assignment: CDR1 MNHEY and CDR2 SVGAGI. The CDR3 loop reads CASEGRDGPKAFF. Written as DNA, the CDR3 is TGTGCCAGCGAGGGCCGCGACGGTCCCAAAGCTTTCTTT.

The gene calls are TRBV18 and TRBJ1-2; D is unclear. The germline V gene encodes CDR1 KGHSH and CDR2 LQKENI. The CDR3 extends over 14 amino acids. V lost 1 base and J lost 3, with 9 bases in between. The CDR3 DNA follows: TGTGCCAGCTCACCACTGTGGAGGGACTATGGCTACACCTTC. It specifies CASSPLWRDYGYTF.

This clone occurred once. The V and J genes are TRBV7-9 and TRBJ1-1; perhaps TRBD1 as D (6 bases). Trimming pared 5 bases from V and 1 base from J, leaving 14 bases between. This CDR3 contains 15 residues. In germline, CDR1 is SEHNR, CDR2 FQNEAQ (reference sequence). DNA for the CDR3: TGTGCCAGCAGCAAGAGGGACATGGCGAACACTGAAGCTTTCTTT. Protein: CASSKRDMANTEAFF. The full variable domain, rest sourced from reference TRBV7-9 and TRBJ1-1, is DTGVSQNPRHKITKRGQNVTFRCDPISEHNRLYWYRQTLGQGPEFLTYFQNEAQLEKSRLLSDRFSAERPKGSFSTLEIQRTEQGDSAMYLCASSKRDMANTEAFFGQGTRLTVV.

This chain links TRBV7-6 with TRBJ1-5, with no clear D. V shed 2 bases and J shed 5 bases, with 7 bases lying between them. Germline CDR1 SGHVS, CDR2 FNYEAQ. CDR3 size: 13 residues. The CDR3 is CASSLTRDQPQHF. CDR3 nucleotides: TGTGCCAGCAGCTTAACGAGGGATCAGCCCCAGCATTTT.

Remarks on this clone: This sample includes further DNA sequences coding for the same CDR3. The chain employs TRBV7-8 and TRBJ1-2, with unresolved D. This CDR3 has 14 amino acids. Germline loops: CDR1 SGHVS, CDR2 FQNEAQ. Between the trimmed V and J ends, which lost 1 base and 7 bases, there was a span of 13 bases. This CDR3 reads CASSLDSGGSGYTF. The CDR3 coding sequence is TGTGCCAGCAGCTTAGACTCAGGAGGCTCTGGCTACACCTTC.

The chain employs TRBV27 and TRBJ2-2; D gene unclear. There are 16 residues in the CDR3. CDR1 is MNHEY and CDR2 is SMNVEV in the germline V gene (reference sequence). V lost 3 bases and J 1 base, leaving 12 bases between the germline ends. The CDR3 sequence: CASSFLAALNTGELFF. CDR3 DNA sequence: TGTGCCAGCAGTTTTCTGGCGGCCCTGAACACCGGGGAGCTGTTTTTT.

This clone was recorded a few times. The chain has TRBV24-1 and TRBJ2-5; TRBD1 matches 8 bases. Germline CDR1 reads KGHDR; CDR2 reads SFDVKD. The CDR3 is 14 residues long. V lost 4 bases and J lost 4; bases outside the gene matches: 4. CDR3 in amino acids: CATSEGQVGETQYF. The CDR3, as DNA: TGTGCCACCAGTGAGGGACAGGTGGGAGAGACCCAGTACTTC.

The V call is TRBV9, the J call TRBJ1-3; TRBD1 matches at 7 bases. This CDR3 is 16 amino acids long. Losses at the gene ends were 3 bases for V and 3 bases for J; bases not matched to a gene: 9. CDR1 is SGDLS, CDR2 YYNGEE, per germline. The CDR3 nucleotides read TGTGCCAGCAGCGGAGAGACGACAGGGCTTGGAAACACCATATATTTT. It codes for CASSGETTGLGNTIYF. The variable domain in full, completed from reference TRBV9 and TRBJ1-3, reads DSGVTQTPKHLITATGQRVTLRCSPRSGDLSVYWYQQSLDQGLQFLIQYYNGEERAKGNILERFSAQQFPDLHSELNLSSLELGDSALYFCASSGETTGLGNTIYFGEGSWLTVV.

The rearrangement uses TRBV7-9 and TRBJ2-3; the D gene is possibly TRBD2 (5 bases). This CDR3 contains 13 residues. The germline V gene encodes CDR1 SEHNR and CDR2 FQNEAQ (reference sequence). V dropped 2 bases and J dropped 5 bases, with 8 bases sitting between them. The CDR3 DNA reads as TGTGCCAGCAGCTTAATCGGAGGAGATACGCAGTATTTT. Amino acids: CASSLIGGDTQYF.

J is TRBJ1-2 and V is TRBV5-1; 8 bases line up with TRBD1. Losses at the gene ends were 7 bases for V and 3 bases for J; bases not matched to a gene: 11. In germline, CDR1 is SGHRS, CDR2 YFSETQ. CDR3 length: 15 residues. The CDR3 nucleotides are TGCGCCAGCGGGTCAGGAAGACAGGGGTACTATGGCTACACCTTC. As protein: CASGSGRQGYYGYTF. Variable domain in full (rest from reference TRBV5-1 and TRBJ1-2): KAGVTQTPRYLIKTRGQQVTLSCSPISGHRSVSWYQQTPGQGLQFLFEYFSETQRNKGNFPGRFSGRQFSNSRSEMNVSTLELGDSALYLCASGSGRQGYYGYTFGSGTRLTVV.

For this clone: Other nucleotide sequences in the sample specify the same CDR3. V usage is TRBV9 and J usage is TRBJ2-1; D perhaps matches TRBD2 (5 bases). Looked up from germline, CDR1 is SGDLS and CDR2 is YYNGEE. The CDR3 covers 14 residues. V gave up 0 bases and J gave up 2 bases, with 6 bases separating them. CDR3 in amino acids: CASSVGGTYNEQFF. In DNA form, the CDR3 reads TGTGCCAGCAGCGTAGGAGGGACCTACAATGAGCAGTTCTTC. Variable domain in full (rest from reference TRBV9 and TRBJ2-1): DSGVTQTPKHLITATGQRVTLRCSPRSGDLSVYWYQQSLDQGLQFLIQYYNGEERAKGNILERFSAQQFPDLHSELNLSSLELGDSALYFCASSVGGTYNEQFFGPGTRLTVL.

This chain uses TRBV9 with TRBJ2-7; 7 nucleotides line up with TRBD1. Trimming cost V 4 bases and J 1 base; bases outside gene matches: 5. The CDR3 covers 14 residues. Per the germline V gene, CDR1 is SGDLS and CDR2 is YYNGEE. The DNA of the CDR3 is TGTGCCAGCAGCACCGCGACAGGGTCCTACGAGCAGTACTTC. This sequence encodes CASSTATGSYEQYF.

There are a few counts of this clone. V is TRBV6-1 and J is TRBJ2-2; maybe TRBD1 (5 bases). Per germline, CDR1 MNHNS and CDR2 SASEGT. The CDR3 length is 15 residues. Trimming shortened V by 2 bases and J by 7 bases, and 14 bases separated the two germline ends. The CDR3 bases are TGTGCCAGCAGTGAACAGCAGGGTAGTAACGGGGAGCTGTTTTTT. Protein product: CASSEQQGSNGELFF.

V gene TRBV11-2 combines with J gene TRBJ1-2; no reliable D call. The CDR3 spans 15 residues. V lost 4 bases and J lost 8, with 20 bases in between. Germline CDR1 SGHAT, CDR2 FQNNGV. The CDR3 DNA reads as TGTGCCAGCAGCTCAGCCCGAGGATCCGGCGGGGGCTACACCTTC. Translating it yields CASSSARGSGGGYTF. Based on the CDR3 plus reference TRBV11-2 and TRBJ1-2, the full variable domain is EAGVAQSPRYKIIEKRQSVAFWCNPISGHATLYWYQQILGQGPKLLIQFQNNGVVDDSQLPKDRFSAERLKGVDSTLKIQPAKLEDSAVYLCASSSARGSGGGYTFGSGTRLTVV.

The chain combines TRBV27 with TRBJ1-2, with a possible D match to TRBD1 (6 bases). CDR3 length equals 14 residues. Germline loops: CDR1 MNHEY, CDR2 SMNVEV (reference sequence). Trimming removed 5 bases at V and 4 bases at J, with 14 bases between. CDR3 sequence reads: CASSPHTGSYGYTF. The CDR3, as DNA: TGTGCCAGCAGTCCTCACACAGGGAGCTATGGCTACACCTTC.

The chain is built from TRBV3-1 (or the pseudogene TRBV3-2) and TRBJ2-2; 8 nucleotides line up with TRBD1. J gave up 0 bases and V 1 base, and 1 base lay outside the gene matches. This CDR3 is built from 16 residues. The germline CDR1 and CDR2 sequences are LGHDT and YNNKEL (reference sequence). CDR3 residues: CASSQVQGANTGELFF. CDR3 bases: TGTGCCAGCAGCCAAGTACAGGGGGCGAACACCGGGGAGCTGTTTTTT.

J is TRBJ1-1 and V is TRBV11-1; weak D call: TRBD1 (6 bases). Germline CDR1 is SGHAT and CDR2 is FQDESV (reference sequence). The CDR3 has 16 amino acids. Trimming pared 0 bases from V and 0 bases from J, leaving 11 bases between. The CDR3 reads CASSLAGGRVNTEAFF. The CDR3 nucleotides read TGTGCCAGCAGCTTAGCGGGGGGGCGCGTGAACACTGAAGCTTTCTTT.

The genes are TRBV6-5 and TRBJ2-1; TRBD2 agrees at 14 bases. The CDR3 has 16 residues. Trimming cost V 4 bases and J 6 bases; bases outside gene matches: 5. Per germline, CDR1 MNHEY and CDR2 SVGAGI. CDR3 sequence (DNA): TGTGCCAGCAGTTCCTTCGGACTAGCGGGAGGCAATGAGCAGTTCTTC. This encodes CASSSFGLAGGNEQFF.

This clone was counted only a few times. The chain recombines TRBV7-8 with TRBJ1-1; 7 bases agree with TRBD1. Unmatched junction bases numbered 14, after V lost 5 bases and J lost 5 bases. Germline V CDR1 and CDR2: SGHVS, FQNEAQ. This CDR3 has 16 residues. Here the CDR3 DNA reads TGTGCCAGCAGCACCTGGACCGGGTCAGGGGGAACTGAAGCTTTCTTT. Translation: CASSTWTGSGGTEAFF.

The chain has TRBV7-9 and TRBJ2-7, with 10 bases fitting TRBD2. The CDR3 is made up of 14 amino acids. The ends lost 6 bases at V and 6 bases at J; junction bases unmatched: 8. The V gene's germline CDR1 is SEHNR and CDR2 FQNEAQ (reference sequence). This CDR3 is CASSRLAGVGEQYV. CDR3 sequence (DNA): TGTGCCAGCAGTCGGCTAGCGGGAGTTGGCGAGCAGTACGTC.

The V and J genes are TRBV20-1 and TRBJ2-5, with a tentative D call TRBD2 (6 bases). V lost 3 bases and J 4 bases, leaving 12 bases between the germline ends. The CDR3 has 13 amino acids. Germline loops: CDR1 DFQATT, CDR2 SNEGSKA (reference sequence). CDR3 sequence reads: CSASWRDGETQYF. CDR3 sequence (DNA): TGCAGTGCTAGTTGGCGGGACGGAGAGACCCAGTACTTC.

The rearrangement links TRBV19 to TRBJ1-5, with 8 bases aligning to TRBD1. V gave up 5 bases and J gave up 4 bases; unmatched junction bases: 7. This CDR3 contains 15 residues. Germline V gene sequence: CDR1 LNHDA, CDR2 SQIVND (reference sequence). CDR3 bases: TGTGCCAGTAGTGGACAGGGAATTGGTAATCAGCCCCAGCATTTT. Translation: CASSGQGIGNQPQHF.

The chain is built from TRBV14 and TRBJ1-4; TRBD1 might be the D (5 bases). This CDR3 contains 15 residues. Looked up from germline, CDR1 is SGHDN and CDR2 is FVKESK. V dropped 3 bases and J dropped 7 bases, with 15 bases sitting between them. For the CDR3, the DNA is TGTGCCAGCAGCCAGGCCGGGGGGGTTGGTGAAAAACTGTTTTTT. Translation gives CASSQAGGVGEKLFF.

The rearrangement uses TRBV5-1 and TRBJ1-2, with 8 bases lining up with TRBD1. From germline, CDR1 is SGHRS and CDR2 YFSETQ. There are 15 residues in the CDR3. V was pared by 0 bases and J by 4 bases, with 5 bases of the junction left unmatched. This CDR3 is CASSLVTGGTYGYTF. In nucleotides, the CDR3 is TGCGCCAGCAGCTTGGTTACAGGGGGAACCTATGGCTACACCTTC.

The V gene is TRBV7-8, the J gene TRBJ1-3; D perhaps matches TRBD1 (6 bases). V was shortened by 3 bases and J by 2 bases, with 14 bases between the two germline ends. The CDR3 consists of 16 residues. The germline gives CDR1 SGHVS, CDR2 FQNEAQ. The CDR3 region has the DNA TGTGCCAGCAGCTTTCTATCCGACAGGCCTGGAAACACCATATATTTT. This translates into CASSFLSDRPGNTIYF.

The V and J genes are TRBV30 and TRBJ2-1, with D perhaps TRBD1 (5 bases). CDR1 is GTSNPN and CDR2 is SVGIG in the germline V gene (reference sequence). The CDR3 extends over 13 amino acids. The germline V and J ends were trimmed by 8 bases and 4 bases, with 15 bases remaining between them. The CDR3 DNA reads TGTGCCGGGCTGCCTAAGGGGTACAATGAGCAGTTCTTC. It is translated as CAGLPKGYNEQFF. Variable domain in full (rest from reference TRBV30 and TRBJ2-1): SQTIHQWPATLVQPVGSPLSLECTVEGTSNPNLYWYRQAAGRGLQLLFYSVGIGQISSEVPQNLSASRPQDRQFILSSKKLLLSDSGFYLCAGLPKGYNEQFFGPGTRLTVL.